In this sample, the clone carrying this T cell receptor (beta chain) turned up once. Its target is not known. These data belong to a study of CD8+ T cells in alopecia areata. Whole-study results and caveats: Researchers report lesional scalp, most notably alopecia totalis/universalis, outstripped normal scalp in clonality.

Isolated RNA was reverse transcribed into cDNA used as the sequencing template. Assay used: immunoSEQ multiplex PCR; TCRdb lists only in-frame clones, some missing. The table records about 150,000 clones, 62% of them present only once. V shed 6 bases and J shed 4 bases, with 15 bases lying between them. In germline, CDR1 is MDHEN, CDR2 SYDVKM. The CDR3 loop spans 14 amino acids. Sequencing used CD8+ T cells sorted from blood. This chain links TRBV28 with TRBJ1-1; tentative D call: TRBD1 (5 bases). The clonotype comes from a human donor in good health. Written as DNA, the CDR3 is TGTGCCAGCAGCCTCTCGGGAAGGGGCACTGAAGCTTTCTTT. Translated, it gives CASSLSGRGTEAFF.